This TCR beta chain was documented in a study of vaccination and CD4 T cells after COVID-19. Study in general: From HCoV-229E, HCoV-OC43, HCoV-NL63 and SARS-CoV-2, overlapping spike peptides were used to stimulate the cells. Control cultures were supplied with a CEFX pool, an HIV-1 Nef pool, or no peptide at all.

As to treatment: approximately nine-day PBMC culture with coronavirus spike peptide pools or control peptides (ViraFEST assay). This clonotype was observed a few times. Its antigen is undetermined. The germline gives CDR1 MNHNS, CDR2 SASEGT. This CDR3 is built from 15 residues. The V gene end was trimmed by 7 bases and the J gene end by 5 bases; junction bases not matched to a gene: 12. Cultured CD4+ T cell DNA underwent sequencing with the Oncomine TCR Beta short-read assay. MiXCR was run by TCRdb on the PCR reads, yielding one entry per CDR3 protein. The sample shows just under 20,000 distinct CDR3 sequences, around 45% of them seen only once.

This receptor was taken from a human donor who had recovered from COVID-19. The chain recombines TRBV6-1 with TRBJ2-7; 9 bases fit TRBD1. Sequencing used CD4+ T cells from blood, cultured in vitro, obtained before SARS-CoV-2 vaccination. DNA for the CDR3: TGTGCCAGCATCGAGGCCGGGACAGGGAGGGACGAGCAGTACTTC. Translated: CASIEAGTGRDEQYF.